One and the same sample provided the 32 T cell receptor beta chains below, sequenced in a study of T cell repertoires in ileal Crohn's disease. TCRdb keeps only in-frame clones here, not all; method: immunoSEQ multiplex PCR. Of 3,000 to 3,500 clones listed, 81% are singletons. The time point is: neoterminal ileum biopsy at postoperative endoscopy, about 6 months after surgery. The specimen was ileal tissue. Receptor source: an adult with Crohn's disease.

J is TRBJ2-5 and V is TRBV7-2, with 10 bases matching TRBD2. The CDR3 extends over 14 amino acids. J gave up 5 bases and V 3 bases, and 3 bases lay outside the gene matches. The germline CDR1 and CDR2 sequences are SGHTA and FQGNSA. The CDR3 DNA sequence: TGTGCCAGCAGCTTGAGCGGGAGGGGTGAGACCCAGTACTTC. This codes for CASSLSGRGETQYF.

This clone was observed once. The gene calls are TRBV27 and TRBJ1-1; D not resolved. In germline, CDR1 is MNHEY, CDR2 SMNVEV (reference sequence). Trimming shortened V by 3 bases and J by 0 bases, and 11 bases separated the two germline ends. The CDR3 extends over 15 amino acids. The chain's CDR3 is CASSFRTSMNTEAFF. As DNA, the CDR3 is TGTGCCAGCAGTTTCCGGACTTCCATGAACACTGAAGCTTTCTTT.

This chain joins TRBV18 and TRBJ2-7; TRBD1 agrees at 10 bases. The CDR3 runs to 15 residues. The V and J ends lost 4 bases and 0 bases, in that order; junction bases with no gene match: 3. From germline, CDR1 is KGHSH and CDR2 LQKENI. The CDR3 sequence is CASSLGQGISYEQYF. For the CDR3, the DNA is TGTGCCAGCTCACTGGGACAGGGGATCTCCTACGAGCAGTACTTC.

The chain links TRBV15 to TRBJ2-1; D is possibly TRBD2 (5 bases). The ends were cut back, 5 bases at V and 8 bases at J, with 16 bases in the middle. The germline CDR1 and CDR2 sequences are LNHNV and YYDKDF (reference sequence). This CDR3 comprises 14 residues. DNA for the CDR3: TGTGCCACCAGCTACCGTGGGCTAGCCGATGAGCAGTTCTTC. Protein sequence: CATSYRGLADEQFF.

The chain carries TRBV5-1 and TRBJ2-1, with D possibly being TRBD1 (6 bases). The CDR3 runs to 13 residues. Germline V gives CDR1 SGHRS, CDR2 YFSETQ. V was pared by 4 bases and J by 6 bases, with 11 bases between. For the CDR3, the DNA is TGCGCCAGCAGCCCGGGGACAAGCAATGAGCAGTTCTTC. It specifies CASSPGTSNEQFF.

V and J are TRBV7-4 and TRBJ2-7; unclear D gene. V lost 5 bases and J 0 bases, leaving 2 bases between the germline ends. Per the germline V gene, CDR1 is SGHVT and CDR2 is SQSDAQ. This CDR3 has 11 amino acids. The CDR3 DNA reads as TGTGCCAGCAGCCGCTCCTACGAGCAGTACTTC. Residues: CASSRSYEQYF.

This chain links TRBV7-2 with TRBJ2-7; 8 bases are a match to TRBD1. This CDR3 region has 15 residues. The germline CDR1 and CDR2 sequences are SGHTA and FQGNSA. V was clipped by 5 bases and J by 4 bases; unmatched bases: 10. CDR3 nucleotides: TGTGCCAGCAGCATCGACAGGGGAAGAGATTACGAGCAGTACTTC. Translating it yields CASSIDRGRDYEQYF.

V gene TRBV19 combines with J gene TRBJ2-1; 7 bases are shared with TRBD2. The CDR3 contains 15 residues. The junction had 12 bases not matched to a gene; V was cut back by 7 bases and J by 6 bases. Per germline, CDR1 LNHDA and CDR2 SQIVND (reference sequence). In nucleotides, the CDR3 is TGTGCCAGTAATGGTTTAACTAGCGTTGGCAATGAGCAGTTCTTC. Translated, it gives CASNGLTSVGNEQFF.

This clone was detected only a few times. The J gene is TRBJ2-7, the V gene TRBV6-5, with 8 positions matching TRBD1. The CDR3 runs to 12 residues. The germline V gene has CDR1 MNHEY and CDR2 SVGAGI. The V segment lost 5 bases and the J segment 6 bases; nucleotides outside the gene matches: 3. The CDR3 loop reads CASSRTGFEQYF. DNA for the CDR3: TGTGCCAGCAGTCGGACAGGGTTCGAGCAGTACTTC.

This sequence joins TRBV6-1 and TRBJ2-1; 13 nucleotides align to TRBD2. This CDR3 has 17 residues. V shed 4 bases, J shed 7 bases, and the junction held 10 bases outside the gene matches. Germline V lookup: CDR1 MNHNS, CDR2 SASEGT. The CDR3 loop is CASSGWTRLAGGNEQFF. The DNA of the CDR3 is TGTGCCAGCAGTGGGTGGACTCGACTAGCGGGAGGTAATGAGCAGTTCTTC.

The chain employs TRBV6-6 and TRBJ1-2; 8 bases are a match to TRBD1. This CDR3 is built from 15 residues. Germline CDR1 and CDR2: MNHNY and SVGAGI (reference sequence). With 11 bases clipped from V and 2 bases from J, the junction kept 13 bases outside the gene matches. For the CDR3, the DNA is TGTGCCTCTAGGGGGACAGGAGCGGTAAACTATGGCTACACCTTC. Its protein product is CASRGTGAVNYGYTF.

V gene TRBV19 combines with J gene TRBJ1-2; 8 positions match TRBD1. Germline V gene data show CDR1 as LNHDA and CDR2 as SQIVND (reference sequence). There are 14 residues in the CDR3. The trim removed 6 bases at V and 9 bases at J, leaving 12 bases unmatched. DNA for the CDR3: TGTGCCAGTAGACCGGGACAGGAGCTGTCTCGCTACACCTTC. Translating it yields CASRPGQELSRYTF.

This clone was seen a few times. The chain joins TRBV27 to TRBJ2-3, with 9 bases fitting TRBD1. Per the germline V gene, CDR1 is MNHEY and CDR2 is SMNVEV (reference sequence). With V trimmed by 5 bases and J by 5 bases, 11 bases remained unmatched. The CDR3 has 16 amino acids. CDR3 protein: CASSPGQGYTIDTQYF. The CDR3 nucleotides are TGTGCCAGCAGTCCCGGACAGGGGTACACGATAGATACGCAGTATTTT.

This clone has a handful of counts. The chain employs TRBV14 and TRBJ2-6; D unclear. Looked up from germline, CDR1 is SGHDN and CDR2 is FVKESK. The CDR3 spans 13 residues. Between the trimmed V and J ends, which lost 6 bases and 1 base, there was a span of 4 bases. CDR3 amino acids: CASRSSGANVLTF. As DNA, the CDR3 is TGTGCCAGCAGATCGTCTGGGGCCAACGTCCTGACTTTC.

The rearrangement links TRBV10-3 to TRBJ2-3; 7 bases are shared with TRBD2. The germline V gene has CDR1 ENHRY and CDR2 SYGVKD. Unmatched junction bases numbered 9, after V lost 6 bases and J lost 0 bases. This CDR3 comprises 16 residues. Here the CDR3 DNA reads TGTGCCATCAGGCCAGGAGAGCGGGGTAGCACAGATACGCAGTATTTT. Amino acids: CAIRPGERGSTDTQYF.

J is TRBJ2-5 and V is TRBV5-1; TRBD1 agrees at 9 bases. Trimming cost V 3 bases and J 5 bases; bases outside gene matches: 11. Germline values: CDR1 SGHRS, CDR2 YFSETQ. This CDR3 contains 16 residues. In nucleotides, the CDR3 is TGCGCCAGCAGCTCAACCGGGACAGGGCAGGGGGAGACCCAGTACTTC. It encodes CASSSTGTGQGETQYF.

The chain employs TRBV29-1 and TRBJ2-1; D ambiguous. In germline, CDR1 is SQVTM, CDR2 ANQGSEA. The CDR3 is made up of 17 amino acids. Here the CDR3 DNA reads TGCAGTTCCTCCCCCGCAGGTCGTTCTCTTGTTGAAGGTGAGCAGTTCTTC. This codes for CSSSPAGRSLVEGEQFF.

This chain uses TRBV28 with TRBJ1-5, with TRBD1 identical over 7 bases. This CDR3 is 16 amino acids long. CDR1 is MDHEN, CDR2 SYDVKM, per germline. The V gene end was trimmed by 3 bases and the J gene end by 3 bases; junction bases not matched to a gene: 8. In DNA, the CDR3 is TGTGCCAGCAGTTTGAACAGGGGATTGGACAATCAGCCCCAGCATTTT. Translation gives CASSLNRGLDNQPQHF.

There are a few counts of this clone. V is TRBV2 and J is TRBJ2-7, with a possible D match to TRBD1 (6 bases). Germline CDR1 reads SNHLY; CDR2 reads FYNNEI. This CDR3 spans 14 amino acids. With 5 bases removed from V and 6 bases from J, the gap between germline ends came to 17 bases. The CDR3 DNA reads TGTGCCAGCAGTCCTCCCCCACAGGGTTTCGAGCAGTACTTC. This sequence encodes CASSPPPQGFEQYF.

The chain carries TRBV2 and TRBJ1-3; 7 bases agree with TRBD1. With 4 bases clipped from V and 2 bases from J, the junction kept 5 bases outside the gene matches. The CDR3 has 15 amino acids. Germline assignment: CDR1 SNHLY and CDR2 FYNNEI. This chain's CDR3 is CASSVGRGTGNTIYF. The CDR3, as DNA: TGTGCCAGCAGTGTGGGCAGGGGGACTGGAAACACCATATATTTT.

For this clone: One end of the junction fails to match germline, which may point to a read error. The chain employs TRBV7-2 and TRBJ1-6, with 11 bases that match TRBD1. Germline lookup yields CDR1 SGHTA and CDR2 FQGNSA. The CDR3 sequence is 17 residues long. CDR3 bases: TGTGCCAGCAGCGAAAGGACAGGGGGCTCCTATAATTTACCCCTCCACTTT. Translated, it gives CASSERTGGSYNLPLHF.

CDR3 residues: CASSLGLAGFSYEQYF. The CDR3 region has the DNA TGTGCCAGCAGTCTTGGACTAGCGGGATTCTCCTACGAGCAGTACTTC. The rearrangement uses TRBV28 and TRBJ2-7, with TRBD2 matching over 12 bases. The CDR3 consists of 16 residues. Per the germline V gene, CDR1 is MDHEN and CDR2 is SYDVKM. With V trimmed by 5 bases and J by 0 bases, 5 bases remained unmatched.

This clone came up a few times. The V and J genes are TRBV5-4 and TRBJ2-5; D is perhaps TRBD1 (5 bases). The CDR3 spans 13 residues. V lost 6 bases to trimming and J lost 1 base, with 10 bases between them. Germline V lookup: CDR1 SGHNT, CDR2 YYREEE (reference sequence). This chain's CDR3 is CASIGQGQETQYF. The CDR3 DNA is TGTGCCAGCATCGGGCAGGGCCAAGAGACCCAGTACTTC.

This chain connects TRBV6-6 to TRBJ1-4; TRBD1 aligns across 9 bases. From germline, CDR1 is MNHNY and CDR2 SVGAGI (reference sequence). With V trimmed by 1 base and J by 8 bases, 8 bases remained unmatched. This CDR3 region has 16 residues. The CDR3 here is CASSYFAGTGYEKLFF. Here the CDR3 DNA reads TGTGCCAGCAGTTACTTCGCCGGGACAGGGTACGAAAAACTGTTTTTT.

V is TRBV7-2 and J is TRBJ1-2, with a tentative D call TRBD1 (5 bases). Germline CDR1 and CDR2: SGHTA and FQGNSA. This CDR3 has 14 residues. V lost 2 bases, J lost 6 bases, and 13 bases lay in between. The CDR3 region has the DNA TGTGCCAGCAGCTTATTTCAGGGTACTGATGGCTACACCTTC. Protein product: CASSLFQGTDGYTF. The full variable domain, completed using reference TRBV7-2 and TRBJ1-2, is GAGVSQSPSNKVTEKGKDVELRCDPISGHTALYWYRQSLGQGLEFLIYFQGNSAPDKSGLPSDRFSAERTGGSVSTLTIQRTQQEDSAVYLCASSLFQGTDGYTFGSGTRLTVV.

This chain connects TRBV14 to TRBJ2-3; D possibly corresponds to TRBD2 (5 bases). CDR1 is SGHDN, CDR2 FVKESK, per germline. The CDR3 covers 16 residues. V was trimmed by 1 base and J by 0 bases, leaving 11 bases between them. The CDR3 bases are TGTGCCAGCAGCCAAGGGACTTTATCTAGCACAGATACGCAGTATTTT. Encoded protein: CASSQGTLSSTDTQYF. Filled out from reference TRBV14 and TRBJ2-3, the complete variable domain reads EAGVTQFPSHSVIEKGQTVTLRCDPISGHDNLYWYRRVMGKEIKFLLHFVKESKQDESGMPNNRFLAERTGGTYSTLKVQPAELEDSGVYFCASSQGTLSSTDTQYFGPGTRLTVL.

This chain connects TRBV27 to TRBJ2-3; maybe TRBD2 (7 bases). The germline V and J ends were trimmed by 3 bases and 4 bases, with 14 bases remaining between them. Germline V gene data show CDR1 as MNHEY and CDR2 as SMNVEV (reference sequence). This CDR3 comprises 15 residues. CDR3 sequence: CASSFGGLTADTQYF. DNA for the CDR3: TGTGCCAGCAGTTTCGGGGGGCTAACTGCAGATACGCAGTATTTT.

The rearrangement uses TRBV29-1 and TRBJ1-1; the D gene is possibly TRBD1 (6 bases). This CDR3 spans 12 amino acids. CDR1 is SQVTM and CDR2 is ANQGSEA in the germline V gene. For the CDR3, the DNA is TGCACGGGGGGCGGAATGAACACTGAAGCTTTCTTT. Translation: CTGGGMNTEAFF.

The chain recombines TRBV11-2 with TRBJ2-2; no clear D. Germline V lookup: CDR1 SGHAT, CDR2 FQNNGV. This CDR3 spans 18 amino acids. The V and J ends lost 1 base and 0 bases respectively, with 15 bases between them. The CDR3 sequence: CASSLVVWQAPNTGELFF. CDR3 in DNA: TGTGCCAGCAGCTTAGTTGTATGGCAGGCCCCGAACACCGGGGAGCTGTTTTTT.

V is TRBV12-5 and J is TRBJ2-7, with 11 bases lining up with TRBD1. Germline trimming cut 6 bases from V and 0 bases from J; bases unmatched to any gene: 4. Looked up from germline, CDR1 is LGHNT and CDR2 is FRNRAP. CDR3 length equals 15 residues. This chain's CDR3 is CASGRGTGGSYEQYF. CDR3 DNA sequence: TGTGCTAGTGGCCGAGGGACAGGGGGCTCCTACGAGCAGTACTTC.

The CDR3 loop reads CASSEGERDYNEQFF. In nucleotides, the CDR3 is TGTGCCAGCAGTGAAGGAGAGCGGGACTACAATGAGCAGTTCTTC. The J gene is TRBJ2-1, the V gene TRBV6-1, with 7 bases lining up with TRBD2. The germline V gene has CDR1 MNHNS and CDR2 SASEGT. V gave up 1 base and J gave up 3 bases; unmatched junction bases: 3. The CDR3 sequence is 15 residues long.

The V and J genes are TRBV7-8 and TRBJ2-7; 9 nucleotides agree with TRBD1. Looked up from germline, CDR1 is SGHVS and CDR2 is FQNEAQ. J lost 3 bases, V lost 3 bases, and 0 bases had no gene match. The CDR3 covers 13 residues. The CDR3 here is CASSLDRGYEQYF. The CDR3 DNA reads as TGTGCCAGCAGCTTGGACAGGGGCTACGAGCAGTACTTC.